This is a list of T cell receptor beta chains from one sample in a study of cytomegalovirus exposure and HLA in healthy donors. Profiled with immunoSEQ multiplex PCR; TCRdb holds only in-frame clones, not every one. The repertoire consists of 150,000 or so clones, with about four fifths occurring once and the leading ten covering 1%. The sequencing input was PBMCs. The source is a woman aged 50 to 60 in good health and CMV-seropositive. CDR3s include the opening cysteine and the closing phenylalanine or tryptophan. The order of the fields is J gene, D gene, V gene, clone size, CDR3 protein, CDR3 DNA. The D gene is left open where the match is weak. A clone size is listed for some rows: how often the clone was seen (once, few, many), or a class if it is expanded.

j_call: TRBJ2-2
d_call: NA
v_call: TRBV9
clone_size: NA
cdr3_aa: CASSVDRGGALTGELFF
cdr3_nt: TGTGCCAGCAGCGTAGATAGAGGGGGGGCGCTCACCGGGGAGCTGTTTTTT

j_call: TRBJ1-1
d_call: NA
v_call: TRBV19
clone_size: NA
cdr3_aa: CASSRRVNTEAFF
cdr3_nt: TGTGCCAGTAGTAGGAGAGTGAACACTGAAGCTTTCTTT

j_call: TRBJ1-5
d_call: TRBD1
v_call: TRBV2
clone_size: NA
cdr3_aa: CASSLDRGTNQPQHF
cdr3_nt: TGTGCCAGCAGTTTGGACAGGGGGACCAATCAGCCCCAGCATTTT

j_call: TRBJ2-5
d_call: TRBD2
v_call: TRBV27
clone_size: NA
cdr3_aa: CASGYPILAGEETQYF
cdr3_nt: TGTGCCAGCGGATATCCGATACTAGCGGGAGAAGAGACCCAGTACTTC

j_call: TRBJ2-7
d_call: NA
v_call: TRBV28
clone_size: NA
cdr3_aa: CASSLLATYEQYF
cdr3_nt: TGTGCCAGCAGTTTATTAGCGACCTACGAGCAGTACTTC

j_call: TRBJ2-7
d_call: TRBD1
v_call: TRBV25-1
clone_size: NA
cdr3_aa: CASSGPGQESEQYF
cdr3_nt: TGTGCCAGCAGTGGCCCGGGACAGGAAAGCGAGCAGTACTTC

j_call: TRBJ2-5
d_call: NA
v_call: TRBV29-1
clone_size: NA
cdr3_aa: CSANSGRETQYF
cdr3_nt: TGCAGCGCCAACAGCGGGCGAGAGACCCAGTACTTC

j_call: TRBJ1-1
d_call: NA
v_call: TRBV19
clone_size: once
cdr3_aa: CASRHIVGGEAFF
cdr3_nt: TGTGCCAGCAGACATATTGTCGGTGGTGAAGCTTTCTTT

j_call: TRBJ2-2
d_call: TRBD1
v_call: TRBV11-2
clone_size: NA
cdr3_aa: CASSLVRDRVTGELFF
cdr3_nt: TGTGCCAGCAGCTTAGTCCGGGACAGAGTTACCGGGGAGCTGTTTTTT

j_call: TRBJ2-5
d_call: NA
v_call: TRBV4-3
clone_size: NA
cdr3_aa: CASSQAAQGLGAQETQYF
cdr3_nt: TGCGCCAGCAGCCAAGCGGCGCAGGGGCTGGGAGCCCAAGAGACCCAGTACTTC

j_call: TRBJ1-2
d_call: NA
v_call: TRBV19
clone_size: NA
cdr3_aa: CASSIVGVGYTF
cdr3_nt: TGTGCCAGTAGTATAGTCGGAGTAGGCTACACCTTC

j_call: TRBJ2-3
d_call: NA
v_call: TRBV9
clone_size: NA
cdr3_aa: CASSAVQTDTQYF
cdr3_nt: TGTGCCAGCAGCGCAGTACAGACAGATACGCAGTATTTT